This is a list of T cell receptor beta chains from one sample in a study of blood T cell repertoires in COVID-19. Some clones are missing from TCRdb's copy, which holds only in-frame ones; the method was immunoSEQ multiplex PCR. The sample lists roughly 200,000 clones; 84% were seen once. The sample was PBMCs or T cells enriched from blood (not recorded which). The receptor set was obtained from a woman in her twenties or thirties who had been exposed to COVID-19. Each CDR3 is given with its conserved first and last residue. The D gene is left open where the match is weak. Clone size is given for some rows only: seen once, a few or many times, or a class if the clone is expanded.

v_gene: TRBV7-9; j_gene: TRBJ2-2; d_gene: TRBD2; abundance: -; CDR3aa: CASSSAGTSGGANTGELFF; CDR3nt: TGTGCCAGCAGCTCCGCCGGGACTAGCGGGGGGGCGAACACCGGGGAGCTGTTTTTT
v_gene: TRBV5-1; j_gene: TRBJ2-5; d_gene: TRBD2; abundance: -; CDR3aa: CASSYQITSGGPRQTQYF; CDR3nt: TGCGCCAGCAGCTACCAGATCACTAGCGGGGGGCCGCGTCAGACCCAGTACTTC
v_gene: TRBV7-6; j_gene: TRBJ2-5; d_gene: TRBD2; abundance: -; CDR3aa: CASRNARGGYQETQYF; CDR3nt: TGTGCCAGCAGGAATGCGCGGGGGGGGTACCAAGAGACCCAGTACTTC
v_gene: TRBV7-3; j_gene: TRBJ2-3; d_gene: TRBD2; abundance: -; CDR3aa: CASSTRGVGTDTQYF; CDR3nt: TGTGCCAGCAGCACGCGGGGGGTTGGCACAGATACGCAGTATTTT
v_gene: TRBV5-1; j_gene: TRBJ2-7; d_gene: TRBD1; abundance: -; CDR3aa: CASSSGTAYEQYF; CDR3nt: TGCGCCAGCAGCTCCGGGACAGCCTACGAGCAGTACTTC
v_gene: TRBV19; j_gene: TRBJ2-2; d_gene: TRBD2; abundance: -; CDR3aa: CAIRGGENTGELFF; CDR3nt: TGTGCCATCCGGGGGGGTGAGAACACCGGGGAGCTGTTTTTT
v_gene: TRBV2; j_gene: TRBJ1-2; d_gene: -; abundance: few; CDR3aa: CASSETILDYGYTF; CDR3nt: TGTGCCAGCAGTGAGACCATTCTAGACTATGGCTACACCTTC
v_gene: TRBV13; j_gene: TRBJ1-2; d_gene: -; abundance: -; CDR3aa: CASSFLGGDSEGYTF; CDR3nt: TGTGCCAGCAGCTTTTTAGGCGGAGACTCGGAAGGCTACACCTTC
v_gene: TRBV7-2; j_gene: TRBJ1-2; d_gene: TRBD1; abundance: -; CDR3aa: CASSLGTGDYGYTF; CDR3nt: TGTGCCAGCAGCCTTGGGACAGGGGACTATGGCTACACCTTC
v_gene: TRBV5-6; j_gene: TRBJ1-2; d_gene: -; abundance: -; CDR3aa: CASSTPDSYGYTF; CDR3nt: TGTGCCAGCAGCACCCCGGACAGCTATGGCTACACCTTC
v_gene: TRBV13; j_gene: TRBJ2-1; d_gene: TRBD2; abundance: -; CDR3aa: CASSYTSGYNEQFF; CDR3nt: TGTGCCAGCAGCTACACTAGCGGCTACAATGAGCAGTTCTTC
v_gene: TRBV2; j_gene: TRBJ1-6; d_gene: -; abundance: -; CDR3aa: CATSAGISSPLHF; CDR3nt: TGTGCCACGTCGGCAGGGATCTCTTCACCCCTCCACTTT
v_gene: TRBV5-6; j_gene: TRBJ1-6; d_gene: -; abundance: -; CDR3aa: CASSLAEGPLHF; CDR3nt: TGTGCCAGCAGCTTGGCCGAGGGTCCCCTCCACTTT
v_gene: TRBV6-2/TRBV6-3; j_gene: TRBJ1-1; d_gene: TRBD1; abundance: -; CDR3aa: CASSTGTGGYDTEAFF; CDR3nt: TGTGCCAGCAGTACCGGGACAGGGGGCTATGACACTGAAGCTTTCTTT
v_gene: TRBV7-8; j_gene: TRBJ2-7; d_gene: TRBD2; abundance: -; CDR3aa: CASRPMGRGNPYEQYF; CDR3nt: TGTGCCAGCCGACCAATGGGGCGGGGGAACCCCTACGAGCAGTACTTC
v_gene: TRBV19; j_gene: TRBJ1-2; d_gene: TRBD1; abundance: -; CDR3aa: CASSSGQGAFYGYTF; CDR3nt: TGTGCCAGTAGTAGTGGACAGGGGGCCTTCTATGGCTACACCTTC
v_gene: TRBV19; j_gene: TRBJ1-3; d_gene: TRBD1; abundance: -; CDR3aa: CASRQGAGNTIYF; CDR3nt: TGTGCCAGTAGACAGGGGGCTGGAAACACCATATATTTT
v_gene: TRBV18; j_gene: TRBJ1-1; d_gene: -; abundance: -; CDR3aa: CASSPQQGLNTEAFF; CDR3nt: TGTGCCAGCTCACCACAGCAGGGCTTGAACACTGAAGCTTTCTTT
v_gene: TRBV9; j_gene: TRBJ2-5; d_gene: TRBD2; abundance: once; CDR3aa: CASSPRGAGRQETQYF; CDR3nt: TGTGCCAGCAGCCCCCGAGGAGCGGGGAGGCAAGAGACCCAGTACTTC
v_gene: TRBV6-5; j_gene: TRBJ2-6; d_gene: -; abundance: -; CDR3aa: CASRIGVSAVLTF; CDR3nt: TGTGCCAGCCGTATCGGGGTCTCGGCAGTCCTGACTTTC